Following are 19 T cell receptor beta chains from one sample sequenced in a study of regulatory T cells in long-lasting Graves disease. Both iRepertoire HTBI primers and Arm-PCR of CDR3 regions were used to build the TCR beta libraries. Using its own MiXCR run on the multiplex PCR reads, TCRdb lists one record per CDR3 protein. The repertoire holds 400,000 to 500,000 distinct CDR3 sequences, with over 15% as singletons. The sample's time point: newly diagnosed GD, antithyroid drugs for less than 3 months. Researchers made the TCR library from RNA that was extracted from PBMCs. This sample also appeared in a second study, on T cells in Graves' hyperthyroidism and ophthalmopathy.

Material: peripheral blood mononuclear cells (PBMCs), obtained at new diagnosis, from a patient treated with antithyroid drugs. These receptors were collected from a young woman with Graves disease.

The chain uses TRBV20-1 and TRBJ2-2, with D unresolved. Trimming removed 0 bases from V and 4 bases from J, with 9 bases in between. Germline CDR1 reads DFQATT; CDR2 reads SNEGSKA (reference sequence). This CDR3 is built from 14 residues. CDR3 protein: CSARDPYATGELFF. The CDR3 coding sequence is TGCAGTGCTAGAGATCCCTACGCCACCGGGGAGCTGTTTTTT.

V and J are TRBV2 and TRBJ1-2; 10 bases line up with TRBD1. CDR3 length: 14 residues. Looked up from germline, CDR1 is SNHLY and CDR2 is FYNNEI. J lost 7 bases, V lost 6 bases, and 8 bases had no gene match. The CDR3 region is CASRATGGSPGYTF. The CDR3 coding sequence is TGTGCCAGCAGGGCGACAGGGGGCTCGCCTGGCTACACCTTC.

This clonotype was observed many times. The V gene is TRBV6-2 or TRBV6-3, the J gene TRBJ2-1; the match to TRBD2 covers 8 bases. This CDR3 has 14 residues. V dropped 6 bases and J dropped 6; count of bases not matched to a gene: 7. Germline loops: CDR1 MNHEY, CDR2 SVGEGT. CDR3 nucleotides: TGTGCCAGCAGCAACCTAGCGGGTCTCAATGAGCAGTTCTTC. This codes for CASSNLAGLNEQFF.

CDR3 amino acids: CASSLYRSMNTEAFF. The DNA for the CDR3 is TGTGCCAGCAGCTTATACAGGTCCATGAACACTGAAGCTTTCTTT. The chain recombines TRBV11-3 with TRBJ1-1, with a tentative D call TRBD1 (5 bases). The CDR3 contains 15 residues. V was cut by 2 bases and J by 0 bases, with 10 bases left in between. Per germline, CDR1 SGHNT and CDR2 YENEEA.

This clonotype was seen more than once but under ten times. The junction and the germline gene differ at one end; a read error may be behind it. The chain has TRBV11-2 and TRBJ2-5; D not certain. This CDR3 region has 15 residues. Per the germline V gene, CDR1 is SGHAT and CDR2 is FQNNGV. The CDR3 DNA follows: TGTGCCAACAGCTTAATGGCCCCGGGTGGGGAGACCCAGTACTTC. This translates into CANSLMAPGGETQYF.

Many counts were recorded for this clonotype. The V gene is TRBV3-1, the J gene TRBJ1-1, with TRBD1 as a possible D gene (5 bases). Germline CDR1 is LGHDT and CDR2 is YNNKEL (reference sequence). This CDR3 has 15 amino acids. V was trimmed by 0 bases and J by 1 base, leaving 9 bases between them. This CDR3 reads CASSQDRQRNTEAFF. In DNA form, the CDR3 reads TGTGCCAGCAGCCAAGATAGACAGAGGAACACTGAAGCTTTCTTT.

This chain connects TRBV9 to TRBJ2-2; 10 bases map to TRBD2. V lost 0 bases, J lost 4 bases, and 6 bases stayed unmatched. Germline V gene lookup returns CDR1 SGDLS and CDR2 YYNGEE. CDR3 length: 17 residues. This CDR3 reads CASSVGLAGVITGELFF. DNA of the CDR3: TGTGCCAGCAGCGTAGGCCTAGCGGGAGTTATCACCGGGGAGCTGTTTTTT.

This clonotype showed up many times. The genes are TRBV30 and TRBJ1-2, with TRBD1 identical over 8 bases. From germline, CDR1 is GTSNPN and CDR2 SVGIG (reference sequence). The CDR3 is 15 amino acids. After removal of 4 bases from V and 4 bases from J, the junction contained 11 bases not matched to a gene. CDR3 loop: CAWTTGQARAYGYTF. The CDR3 DNA reads TGTGCCTGGACCACGGGACAGGCTCGGGCCTATGGCTACACCTTC.

This clonotype was detected a few times. The genes are TRBV11-2 and TRBJ2-7, with TRBD1 matching over 7 bases. The length of the CDR3 is 13 residues. Germline CDR1 and CDR2: SGHAT and FQNNGV. J lost 2 bases, V lost 11 bases, and 9 bases had no gene match. In nucleotides, the CDR3 is TGTGCCTGGAGTGACCAGGGGGCCTACGAGCAGTACTTC. Its translation: CAWSDQGAYEQYF.

This clonotype has just a few counts. This chain joins TRBV3-1 and TRBJ2-5, with D perhaps matching TRBD2 (5 bases). V was pared by 1 base and J by 9 bases, with 6 bases between. This CDR3 has 11 residues. CDR1 is LGHDT, CDR2 YNNKEL, per germline (reference sequence). CDR3 DNA sequence: TGTGCCAGCAGCCAAGTCGGGGCCCAGTACTTC. It is translated as CASSQVGAQYF.

V usage is TRBV9 and J usage is TRBJ2-3, with 7 nucleotides matching TRBD2. Germline CDR1 is SGDLS and CDR2 is YYNGEE. This CDR3 is 15 amino acids long. After removal of 7 bases from V and 3 bases from J, the junction contained 11 bases not matched to a gene. CDR3 in DNA: TGTGCCAGCGCTTTCGGGGGAGGGAGTACAGATACGCAGTATTTT. Translation gives CASAFGGGSTDTQYF.

The chain combines TRBV10-3 with TRBJ2-7; TRBD2 agrees at 11 bases. Trimming at V came to 3 bases and at J to 2 bases, leaving 12 bases not matched to a gene. The CDR3 spans 18 residues. CDR1 is ENHRY and CDR2 is SYGVKD in the germline V gene. The DNA of the CDR3 is TGTGCCATCAGTGACCCTGGTCTAGCGGGAGGTTCTGCCTACGAGCAGTACTTC. Translation: CAISDPGLAGGSAYEQYF.

This clonotype was seen only a few times. This chain connects TRBV6-1 to TRBJ1-4; D might be TRBD1 (5 bases). This CDR3 spans 16 amino acids. V shed 2 bases and J shed 2 bases, with 12 bases lying between them. Germline assignment: CDR1 MNHNS and CDR2 SASEGT. The DNA for the CDR3 is TGTGCCAGCAGTGAACGGGGGATTGCTACTAATGAAAAACTGTTTTTT. Translating gives CASSERGIATNEKLFF.

At least ten counts were recorded for this clonotype. This rearrangement joins TRBV24-1 to TRBJ2-1; 7 nucleotides match TRBD2. This CDR3 contains 13 residues. Trimming took 7 bases from V and 5 from J; bases not matched to a gene: 4. CDR1 and CDR2 from the germline V gene are KGHDR and SFDVKD. The CDR3 DNA reads TGTGCCACCAGGGCTAGCGGAGACAATGAGCAGTTCTTC. Encoded protein: CATRASGDNEQFF.

This clonotype was recorded a few times. The CDR3 reads CASRSGTSRTQYF. The CDR3 DNA reads TGTGCCAGCAGGTCCGGGACTAGCAGGACCCAGTACTTC. The chain has TRBV27 and TRBJ2-5, with TRBD2 matching over 9 bases. This CDR3 spans 13 amino acids. In germline, CDR1 is MNHEY, CDR2 SMNVEV (reference sequence). Trimming at V came to 6 bases and at J to 7 bases, leaving 6 bases not matched to a gene.

The gene calls are TRBV6-5 and TRBJ1-2; the D gene is possibly TRBD1 (5 bases). Germline V gene sequence: CDR1 MNHEY, CDR2 SVGAGI. CDR3 size: 12 residues. V lost 2 bases, J lost 4 bases, and 5 bases lay in between. CDR3 in DNA: TGTGCCAGCAGTTACGACAGCTATGGCTACACCTTC. This codes for CASSYDSYGYTF.

The V gene is TRBV6-2 or TRBV6-3, the J gene TRBJ2-7; 10 nucleotides match TRBD2. The germline CDR1 and CDR2 sequences are MNHEY and SVGEGT. The CDR3 runs to 17 residues. V was clipped by 5 bases and J by 2 bases; unmatched bases: 12. In nucleotides, the CDR3 is TGTGCCAGCAGTCCACTACTAGCGGGAATAGATACCTACGAGCAGTACTTC. As protein: CASSPLLAGIDTYEQYF.

This clonotype appeared many times. The rearrangement uses TRBV3-1 and TRBJ2-1; D might be TRBD1 (6 bases). This CDR3 region has 15 residues. Looked up from germline, CDR1 is LGHDT and CDR2 is YNNKEL (reference sequence). The ends were cut back, 3 bases at V and 8 bases at J, with 17 bases in the middle. CDR3 DNA sequence: TGTGCCAGCAGCCACAGGGGAATAATGTACGATGAGCAGTTCTTC. Translation gives CASSHRGIMYDEQFF.

This clonotype has a handful of counts. The chain joins TRBV5-1 to TRBJ2-2; TRBD1 matches at 9 bases. CDR1 and CDR2 (germline): SGHRS, YFSETQ. With V trimmed by 3 bases and J by 4 bases, 7 bases remained unmatched. There are 16 residues in the CDR3. Written as DNA, the CDR3 is TGCGCCAGCAGCTCTGGTGGGGACAGGGCCACCGGGGAGCTGTTTTTT. Residues: CASSSGGDRATGELFF.